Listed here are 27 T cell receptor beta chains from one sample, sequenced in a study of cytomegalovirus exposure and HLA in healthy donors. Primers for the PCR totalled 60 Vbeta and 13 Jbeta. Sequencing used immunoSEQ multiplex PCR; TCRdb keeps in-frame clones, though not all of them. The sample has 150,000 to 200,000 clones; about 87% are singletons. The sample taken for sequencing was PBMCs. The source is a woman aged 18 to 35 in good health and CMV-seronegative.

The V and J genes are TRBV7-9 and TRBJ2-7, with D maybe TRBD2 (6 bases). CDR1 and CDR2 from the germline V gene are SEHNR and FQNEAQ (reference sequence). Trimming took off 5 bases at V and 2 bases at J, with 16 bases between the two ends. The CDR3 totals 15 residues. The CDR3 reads CASSLGSLQPYEQYF. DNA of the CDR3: TGTGCCAGCAGCCTCGGGAGCCTTCAGCCCTACGAGCAGTACTTC.

CDR3 coding DNA: TGTGCCAGCAGTGCTCGACCGGGTTATAGCAATCAGCCCCAGCATTTT. Amino acids: CASSARPGYSNQPQHF. The chain joins TRBV6-1 to TRBJ1-5; no definite D call. The V end was cut by 4 bases, the J end by 0 bases, with 13 bases between. The CDR3 has 16 amino acids. Looked up from germline, CDR1 is MNHNS and CDR2 is SASEGT.

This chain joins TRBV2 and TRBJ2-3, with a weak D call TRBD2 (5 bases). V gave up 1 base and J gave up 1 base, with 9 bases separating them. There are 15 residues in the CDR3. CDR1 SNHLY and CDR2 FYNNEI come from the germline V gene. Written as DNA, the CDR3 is TGTGCCAGCAGTGAAGGGCCACTAGGCACAGATACGCAGTATTTT. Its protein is CASSEGPLGTDTQYF.

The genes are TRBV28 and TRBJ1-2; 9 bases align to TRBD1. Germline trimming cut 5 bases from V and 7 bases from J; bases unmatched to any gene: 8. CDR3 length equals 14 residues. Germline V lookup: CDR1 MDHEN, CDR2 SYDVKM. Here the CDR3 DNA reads TGTGCCAGCAGTGTGACAGGGGGAACAGCTGGCTACACCTTC. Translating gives CASSVTGGTAGYTF.

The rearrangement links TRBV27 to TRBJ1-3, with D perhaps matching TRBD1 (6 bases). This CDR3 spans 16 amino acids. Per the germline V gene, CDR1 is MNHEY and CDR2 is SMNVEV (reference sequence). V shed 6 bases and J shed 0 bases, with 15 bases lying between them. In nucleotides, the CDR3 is TGTGCCAGCAGGAAGGGGGACACCATCTCTGGAAACACCATATATTTT. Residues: CASRKGDTISGNTIYF.

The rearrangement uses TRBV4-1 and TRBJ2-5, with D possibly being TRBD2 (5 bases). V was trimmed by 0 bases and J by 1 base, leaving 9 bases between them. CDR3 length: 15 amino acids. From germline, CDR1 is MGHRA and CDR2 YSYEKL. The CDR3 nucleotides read TGCGCCAGCAGCCAAGAAGGAGGCGGCCAAGAGACCCAGTACTTC. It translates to CASSQEGGGQETQYF.

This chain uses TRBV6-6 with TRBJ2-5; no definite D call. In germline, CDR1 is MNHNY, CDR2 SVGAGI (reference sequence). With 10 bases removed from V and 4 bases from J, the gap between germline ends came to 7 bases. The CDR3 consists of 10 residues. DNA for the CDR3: TGTGCCACTGGGCCAGAGACCCAGTACTTC. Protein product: CATGPETQYF.

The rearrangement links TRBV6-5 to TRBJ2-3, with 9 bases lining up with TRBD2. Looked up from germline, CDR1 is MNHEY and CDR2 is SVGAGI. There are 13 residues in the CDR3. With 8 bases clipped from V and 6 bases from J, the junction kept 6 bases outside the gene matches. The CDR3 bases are TGTGCCAGCGGGACTAGCACTTTCGATACGCAGTATTTT. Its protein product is CASGTSTFDTQYF.

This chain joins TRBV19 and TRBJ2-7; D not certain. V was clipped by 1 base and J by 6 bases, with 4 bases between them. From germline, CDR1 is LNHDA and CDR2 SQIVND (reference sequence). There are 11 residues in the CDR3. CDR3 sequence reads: CASSIGAEQYF. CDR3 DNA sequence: TGTGCCAGTAGTATAGGGGCCGAGCAGTACTTC.

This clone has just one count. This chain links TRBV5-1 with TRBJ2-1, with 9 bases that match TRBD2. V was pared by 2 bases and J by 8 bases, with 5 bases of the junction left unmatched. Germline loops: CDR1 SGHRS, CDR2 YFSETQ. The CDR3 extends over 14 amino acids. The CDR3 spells CASSLGGGAYEQFF. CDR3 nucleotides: TGCGCCAGCAGCTTAGGCGGGGGGGCTTATGAGCAGTTCTTC.

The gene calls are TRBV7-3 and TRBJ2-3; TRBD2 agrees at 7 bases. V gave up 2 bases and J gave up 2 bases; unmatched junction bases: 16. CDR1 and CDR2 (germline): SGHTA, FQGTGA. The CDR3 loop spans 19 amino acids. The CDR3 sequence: CASSLSPGHSGQFTDTQYF. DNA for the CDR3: TGTGCCAGCAGCTTATCCCCGGGCCATAGCGGGCAGTTCACAGATACGCAGTATTTT.

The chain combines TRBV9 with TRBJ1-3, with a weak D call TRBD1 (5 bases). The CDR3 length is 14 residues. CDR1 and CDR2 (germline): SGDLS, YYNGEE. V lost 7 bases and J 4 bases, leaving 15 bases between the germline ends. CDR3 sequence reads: CASGQRRGGNTIYF. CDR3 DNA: TGTGCCAGCGGCCAGAGGCGGGGCGGAAACACCATATATTTT.

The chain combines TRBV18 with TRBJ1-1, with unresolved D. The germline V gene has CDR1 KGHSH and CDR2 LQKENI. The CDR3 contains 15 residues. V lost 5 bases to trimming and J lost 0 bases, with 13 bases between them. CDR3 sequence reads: CASSSTVELNTEAFF. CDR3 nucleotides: TGTGCCAGCTCAAGTACAGTAGAGTTGAACACTGAAGCTTTCTTT.

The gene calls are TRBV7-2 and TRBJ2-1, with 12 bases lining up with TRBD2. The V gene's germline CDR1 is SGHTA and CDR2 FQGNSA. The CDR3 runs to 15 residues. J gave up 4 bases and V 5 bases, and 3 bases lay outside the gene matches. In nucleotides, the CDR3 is TGTGCCAGCAGCATGACTAGCGGGGGATACAATGAGCAGTTCTTC. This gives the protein CASSMTSGGYNEQFF.

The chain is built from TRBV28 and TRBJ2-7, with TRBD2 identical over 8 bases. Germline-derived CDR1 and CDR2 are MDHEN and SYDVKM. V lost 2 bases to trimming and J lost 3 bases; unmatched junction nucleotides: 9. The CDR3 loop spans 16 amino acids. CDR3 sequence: CASSLRGGLAFYEQYF. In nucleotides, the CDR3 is TGTGCCAGCAGTTTACGGGGGGGGCTGGCCTTCTACGAGCAGTACTTC.

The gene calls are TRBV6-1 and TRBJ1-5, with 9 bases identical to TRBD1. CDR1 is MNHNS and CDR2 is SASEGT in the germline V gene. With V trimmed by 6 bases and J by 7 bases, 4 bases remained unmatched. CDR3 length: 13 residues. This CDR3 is CASRDRGGQPQHF. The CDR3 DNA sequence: TGTGCCAGCAGGGACAGGGGAGGACAGCCCCAGCATTTT.

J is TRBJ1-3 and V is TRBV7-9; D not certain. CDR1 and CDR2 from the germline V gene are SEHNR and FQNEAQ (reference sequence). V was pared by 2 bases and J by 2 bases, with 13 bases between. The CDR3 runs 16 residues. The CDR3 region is CASSLLGLATGNTIYF. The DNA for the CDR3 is TGTGCCAGCAGCTTACTTGGACTGGCCACTGGAAACACCATATATTTT.

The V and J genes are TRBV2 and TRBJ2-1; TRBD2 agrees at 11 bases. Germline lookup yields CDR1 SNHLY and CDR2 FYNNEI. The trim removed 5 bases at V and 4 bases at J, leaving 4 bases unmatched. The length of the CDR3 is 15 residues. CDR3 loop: CASSPRLAGYNEQFF. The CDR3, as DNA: TGTGCCAGCAGTCCTCGACTAGCGGGATACAATGAGCAGTTCTTC.

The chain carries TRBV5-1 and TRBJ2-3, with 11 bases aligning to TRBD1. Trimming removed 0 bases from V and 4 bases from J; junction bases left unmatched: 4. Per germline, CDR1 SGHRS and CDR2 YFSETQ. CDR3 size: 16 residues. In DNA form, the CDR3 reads TGCGCCAGCAGCTTGGCTCCGGGACAGGGGGCAGATACGCAGTATTTT. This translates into CASSLAPGQGADTQYF.

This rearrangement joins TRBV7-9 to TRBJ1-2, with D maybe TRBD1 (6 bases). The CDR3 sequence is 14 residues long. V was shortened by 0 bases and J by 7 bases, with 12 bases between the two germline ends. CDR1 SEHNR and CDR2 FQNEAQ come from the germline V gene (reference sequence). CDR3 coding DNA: TGTGCCAGCAGCTTAGCCGGGGGGCGCGGTGGCTACACCTTC. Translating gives CASSLAGGRGGYTF.

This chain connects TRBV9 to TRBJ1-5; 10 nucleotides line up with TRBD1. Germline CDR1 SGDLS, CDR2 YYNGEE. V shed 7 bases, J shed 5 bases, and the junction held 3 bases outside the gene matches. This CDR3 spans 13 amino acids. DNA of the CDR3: TGTGCCAGCGGGACAGGGGTCGATCAGCCCCAGCATTTT. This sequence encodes CASGTGVDQPQHF. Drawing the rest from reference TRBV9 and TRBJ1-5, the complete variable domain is DSGVTQTPKHLITATGQRVTLRCSPRSGDLSVYWYQQSLDQGLQFLIQYYNGEERAKGNILERFSAQQFPDLHSELNLSSLELGDSALYFCASGTGVDQPQHFGDGTRLSIL.

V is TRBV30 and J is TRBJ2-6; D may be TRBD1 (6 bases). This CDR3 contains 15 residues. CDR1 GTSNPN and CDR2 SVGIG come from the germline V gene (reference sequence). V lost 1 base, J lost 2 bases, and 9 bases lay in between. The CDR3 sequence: CAWSAGDTGANVLTF. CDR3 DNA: TGTGCCTGGAGTGCTGGGGACACTGGGGCCAACGTCCTGACTTTC.

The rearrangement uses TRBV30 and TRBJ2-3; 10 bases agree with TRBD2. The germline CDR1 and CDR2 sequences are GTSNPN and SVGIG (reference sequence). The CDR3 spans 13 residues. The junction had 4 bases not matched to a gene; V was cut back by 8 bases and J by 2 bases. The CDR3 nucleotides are TGTGCCCAGAGCGGGGGGGACACAGATACGCAGTATTTT. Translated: CAQSGGDTDTQYF.

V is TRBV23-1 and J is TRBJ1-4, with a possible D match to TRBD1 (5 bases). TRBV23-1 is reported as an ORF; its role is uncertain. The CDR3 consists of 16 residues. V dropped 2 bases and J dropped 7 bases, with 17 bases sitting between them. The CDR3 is CASSQAVRDWGEKLFF. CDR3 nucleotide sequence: TGCGCCAGCAGTCAAGCCGTCAGGGACTGGGGTGAAAAACTGTTTTTT.

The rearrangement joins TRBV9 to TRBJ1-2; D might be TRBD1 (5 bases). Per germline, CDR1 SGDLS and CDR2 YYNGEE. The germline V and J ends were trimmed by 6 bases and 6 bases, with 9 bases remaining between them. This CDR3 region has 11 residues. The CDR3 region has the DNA TGTGCCAGCAAGGGAGGGGATGGCTACACCTTC. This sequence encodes CASKGGDGYTF.

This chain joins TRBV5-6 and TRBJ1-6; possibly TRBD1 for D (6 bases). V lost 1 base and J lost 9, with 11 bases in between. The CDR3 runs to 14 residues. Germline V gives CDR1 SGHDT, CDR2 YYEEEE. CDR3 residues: CASSLTGKVSPLHF. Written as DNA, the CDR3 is TGTGCCAGCAGCTTGACAGGGAAGGTTTCACCCCTCCACTTT.

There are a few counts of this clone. The CDR3 reads CASSPTGSYGYTF. CDR3 sequence (DNA): TGTGCCAGCTCACCTACAGGGTCCTATGGCTACACCTTC. The rearrangement links TRBV18 to TRBJ1-2; D is perhaps TRBD1 (6 bases). The V and J ends lost 3 bases and 4 bases respectively, with 9 bases between them. CDR1 and CDR2 (germline): KGHSH, LQKENI. The CDR3 extends over 13 amino acids. The full variable domain, in which reference TRBV18 and TRBJ1-2 provide the parts outside the CDR3, is NAGVMQNPRHLVRRRGQEARLRCSPMKGHSHVYWYRQLPEEGLKFMVYLQKENIIDESGMPKERFSAEFPKEGPSILRIQQVVRGDSAAYFCASSPTGSYGYTFGSGTRLTVV.